The clone carrying this TCR beta chain has only a few counts. The antigen is undetermined. This sample was taken from a study of shared clonotypes between healthy human individuals. Whole-study findings and limits: A handful of donors had around 5% of their naive CD4 clonotypes in common.

Data came from immunoSEQ multiplex PCR; TCRdb stores just in-frame clones and leaves some out. The sample records about 820,000 clones, 85% to 95% being singletons. Positive CCR7 selection of CD45RO-negative cells yielded the naive CD8 cells, and terminally differentiated effector memory CD45RA+ cells were excluded. The CDR3 spans 15 residues. Trimming cost V 5 bases and J 2 bases, with 16 bases left between them. CDR1 is MNHEY and CDR2 is SMNVEV in the germline V gene (reference sequence). Sequenced: naive CD8+ T cells sorted from blood. The rearrangement uses TRBV27 and TRBJ2-7; maybe TRBD2 (7 bases). The TCR was taken from a man aged 30 to 39 in good health. The DNA for the CDR3 is TGTGCCAGCAGTGGGGGGGGCGGATCACCCTACGAGCAGTACTTC. This sequence encodes CASSGGGGSPYEQYF.